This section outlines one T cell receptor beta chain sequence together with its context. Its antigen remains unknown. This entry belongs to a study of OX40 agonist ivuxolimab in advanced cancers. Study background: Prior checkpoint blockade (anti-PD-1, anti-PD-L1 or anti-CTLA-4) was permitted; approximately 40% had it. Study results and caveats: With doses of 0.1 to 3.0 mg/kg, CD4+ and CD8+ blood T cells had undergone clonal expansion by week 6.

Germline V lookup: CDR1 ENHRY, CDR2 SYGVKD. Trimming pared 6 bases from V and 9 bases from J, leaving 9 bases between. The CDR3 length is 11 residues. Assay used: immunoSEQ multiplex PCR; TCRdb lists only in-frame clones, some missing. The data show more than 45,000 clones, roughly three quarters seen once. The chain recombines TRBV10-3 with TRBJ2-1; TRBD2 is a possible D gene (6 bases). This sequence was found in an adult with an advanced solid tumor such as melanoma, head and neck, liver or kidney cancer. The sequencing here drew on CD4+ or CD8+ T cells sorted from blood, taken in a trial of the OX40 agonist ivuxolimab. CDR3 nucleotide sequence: TGTGCCATCAGAACTAGCAGTGAGCAGTTCTTC. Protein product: CAIRTSSEQFF.